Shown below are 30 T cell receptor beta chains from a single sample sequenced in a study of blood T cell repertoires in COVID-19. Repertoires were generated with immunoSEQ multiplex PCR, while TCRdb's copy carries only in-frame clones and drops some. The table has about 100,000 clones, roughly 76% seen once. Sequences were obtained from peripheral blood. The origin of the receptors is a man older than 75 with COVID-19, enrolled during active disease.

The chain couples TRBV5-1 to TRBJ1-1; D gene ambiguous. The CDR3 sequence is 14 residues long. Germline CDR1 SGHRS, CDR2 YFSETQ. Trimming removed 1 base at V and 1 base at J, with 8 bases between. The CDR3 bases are TGCGCCAGCAGCTTGTTACAGACGAACACTGAAGCTTTCTTT. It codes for CASSLLQTNTEAFF.

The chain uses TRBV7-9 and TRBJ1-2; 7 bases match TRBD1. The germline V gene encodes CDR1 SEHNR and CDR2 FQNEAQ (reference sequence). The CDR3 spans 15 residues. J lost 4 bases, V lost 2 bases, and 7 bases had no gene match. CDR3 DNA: TGTGCCAGCAGCTTAAATAGCCAGGGGGGCTATGGCTACACCTTC. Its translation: CASSLNSQGGYGYTF.

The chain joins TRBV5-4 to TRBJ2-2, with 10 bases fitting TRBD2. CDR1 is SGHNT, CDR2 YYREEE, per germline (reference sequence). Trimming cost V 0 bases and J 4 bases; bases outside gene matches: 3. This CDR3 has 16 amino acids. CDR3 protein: CASSLGLAGVTGELFF. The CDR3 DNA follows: TGTGCCAGCAGCTTGGGGCTAGCGGGGGTCACCGGGGAGCTGTTTTTT. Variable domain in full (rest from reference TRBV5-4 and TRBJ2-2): ETGVTQSPTHLIKTRGQQVTLRCSSQSGHNTVSWYQQALGQGPQFIFQYYREEENGRGNFPPRFSGLQFPNYSSELNVNALELDDSALYLCASSLGLAGVTGELFFGEGSRLTVL.

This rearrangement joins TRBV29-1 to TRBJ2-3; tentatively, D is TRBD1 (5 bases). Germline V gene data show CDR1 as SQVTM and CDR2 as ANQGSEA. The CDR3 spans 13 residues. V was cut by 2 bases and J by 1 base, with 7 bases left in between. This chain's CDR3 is CSVEQGGTDTQYF. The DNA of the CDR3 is TGCAGCGTTGAACAGGGTGGCACAGATACGCAGTATTTT.

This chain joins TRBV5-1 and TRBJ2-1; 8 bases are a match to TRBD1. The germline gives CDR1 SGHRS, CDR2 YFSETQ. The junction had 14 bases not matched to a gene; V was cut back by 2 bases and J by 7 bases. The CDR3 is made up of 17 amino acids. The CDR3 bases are TGCGCCAGCAGCTTCCGGGCTCTACGGACAGGGATGAATGAGCAGTTCTTC. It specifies CASSFRALRTGMNEQFF.

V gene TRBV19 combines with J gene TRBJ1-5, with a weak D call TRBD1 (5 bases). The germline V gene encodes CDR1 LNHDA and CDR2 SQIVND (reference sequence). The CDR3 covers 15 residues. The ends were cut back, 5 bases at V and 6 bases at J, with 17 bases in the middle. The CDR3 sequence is CASSLGQERSQPQHF. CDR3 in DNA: TGTGCCAGTAGTCTGGGGCAGGAACGGAGTCAGCCCCAGCATTTT.

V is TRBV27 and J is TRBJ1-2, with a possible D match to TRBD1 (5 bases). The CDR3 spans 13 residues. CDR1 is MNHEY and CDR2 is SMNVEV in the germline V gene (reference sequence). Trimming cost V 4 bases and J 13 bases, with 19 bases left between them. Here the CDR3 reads CASSSHTGVKGTF. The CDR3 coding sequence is TGTGCCAGCAGTTCCCATACGGGGGTTAAAGGCACCTTC.

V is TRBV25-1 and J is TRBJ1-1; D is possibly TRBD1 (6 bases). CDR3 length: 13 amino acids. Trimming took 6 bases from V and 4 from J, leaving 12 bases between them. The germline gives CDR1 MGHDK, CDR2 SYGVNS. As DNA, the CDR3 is TGTGCCAGCAGGAGAGGGGGGGCCACTGAAGCTTTCTTT. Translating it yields CASRRGGATEAFF.

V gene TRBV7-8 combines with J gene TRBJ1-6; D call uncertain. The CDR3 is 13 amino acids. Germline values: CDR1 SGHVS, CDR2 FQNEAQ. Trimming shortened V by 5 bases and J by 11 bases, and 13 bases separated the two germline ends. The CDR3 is CASSRHLEAPLHF. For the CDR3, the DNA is TGTGCCAGCAGCCGTCACTTAGAGGCACCCCTCCACTTT.

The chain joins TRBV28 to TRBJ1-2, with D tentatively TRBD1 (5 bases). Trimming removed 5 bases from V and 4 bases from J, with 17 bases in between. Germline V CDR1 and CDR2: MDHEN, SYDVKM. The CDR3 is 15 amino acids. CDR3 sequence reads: CASSQNPQGVYGYTF. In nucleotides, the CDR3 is TGTGCCAGCAGTCAAAACCCGCAGGGCGTCTATGGCTACACCTTC.

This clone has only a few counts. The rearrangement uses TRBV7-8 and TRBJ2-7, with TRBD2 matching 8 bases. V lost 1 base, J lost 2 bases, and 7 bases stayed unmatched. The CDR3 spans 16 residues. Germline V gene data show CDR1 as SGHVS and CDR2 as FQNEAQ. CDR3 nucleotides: TGTGCCAGCAGCTTAGGCGTAGCGGGAACCACCTACGAGCAGTACTTC. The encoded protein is CASSLGVAGTTYEQYF.

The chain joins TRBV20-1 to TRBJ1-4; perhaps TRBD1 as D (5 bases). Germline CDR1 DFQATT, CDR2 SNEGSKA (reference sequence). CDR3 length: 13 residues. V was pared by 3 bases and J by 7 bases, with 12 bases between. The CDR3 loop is CSASPWGGEKLFF. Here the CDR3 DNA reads TGCAGTGCTAGTCCCTGGGGGGGTGAAAAACTGTTTTTT.

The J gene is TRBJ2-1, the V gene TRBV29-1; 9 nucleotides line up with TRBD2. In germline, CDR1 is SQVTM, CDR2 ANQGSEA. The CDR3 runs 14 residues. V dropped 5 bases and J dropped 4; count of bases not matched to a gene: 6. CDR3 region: CSVLGLASYNEQFF. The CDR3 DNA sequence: TGCAGCGTTTTAGGACTAGCGAGTTACAATGAGCAGTTCTTC.

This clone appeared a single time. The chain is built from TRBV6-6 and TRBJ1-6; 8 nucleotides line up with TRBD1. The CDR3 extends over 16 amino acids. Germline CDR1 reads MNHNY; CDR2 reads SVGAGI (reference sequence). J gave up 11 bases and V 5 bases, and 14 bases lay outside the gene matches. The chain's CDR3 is CASSPSTTGDFTPLHF. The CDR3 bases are TGTGCCAGCAGTCCCAGCACGACAGGGGATTTCACACCCCTCCACTTT.

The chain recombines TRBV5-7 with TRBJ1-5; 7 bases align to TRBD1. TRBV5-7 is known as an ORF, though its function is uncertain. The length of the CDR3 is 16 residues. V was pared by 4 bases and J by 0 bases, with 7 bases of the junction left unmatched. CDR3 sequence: CASSLGQPYSNQPQHF. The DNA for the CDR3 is TGTGCCAGCAGCCTGGGACAGCCTTATAGCAATCAGCCCCAGCATTTT.

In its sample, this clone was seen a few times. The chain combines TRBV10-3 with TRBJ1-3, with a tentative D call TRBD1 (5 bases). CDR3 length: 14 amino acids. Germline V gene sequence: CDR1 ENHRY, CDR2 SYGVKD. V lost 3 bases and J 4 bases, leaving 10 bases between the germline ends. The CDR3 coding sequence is TGTGCCATCAGTGACCTCAGGGTCGGAAACACCATATATTTT. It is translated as CAISDLRVGNTIYF.

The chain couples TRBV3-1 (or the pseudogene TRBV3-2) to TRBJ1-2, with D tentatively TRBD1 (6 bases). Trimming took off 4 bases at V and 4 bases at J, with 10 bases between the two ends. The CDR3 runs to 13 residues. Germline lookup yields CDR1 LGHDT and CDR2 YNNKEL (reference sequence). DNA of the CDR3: TGTGCCAGCAGCCGAGGGGGTTTCTATGGCTACACCTTC. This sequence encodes CASSRGGFYGYTF.

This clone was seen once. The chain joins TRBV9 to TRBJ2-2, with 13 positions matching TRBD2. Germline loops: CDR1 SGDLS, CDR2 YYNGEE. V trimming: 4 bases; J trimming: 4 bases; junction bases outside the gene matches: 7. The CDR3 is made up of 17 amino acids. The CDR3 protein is CASSRGLAGAGTGELFF. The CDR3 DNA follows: TGTGCCAGCAGCCGAGGACTAGCGGGAGCGGGCACCGGGGAGCTGTTTTTT.

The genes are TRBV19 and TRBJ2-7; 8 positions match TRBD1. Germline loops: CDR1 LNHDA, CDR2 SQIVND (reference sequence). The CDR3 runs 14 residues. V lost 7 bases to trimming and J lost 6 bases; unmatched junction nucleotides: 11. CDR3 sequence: CASNSGGTRGEQYF. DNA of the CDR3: TGTGCCAGTAACTCAGGGGGCACCCGGGGCGAGCAGTACTTC. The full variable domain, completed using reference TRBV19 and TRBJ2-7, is DGGITQSPKYLFRKEGQNVTLSCEQNLNHDAMYWYRQDPGQGLRLIYYSQIVNDFQKGDIAEGYSVSREKKESFPLTVTSAQKNPTAFYLCASNSGGTRGEQYFGPGTRLTVT.

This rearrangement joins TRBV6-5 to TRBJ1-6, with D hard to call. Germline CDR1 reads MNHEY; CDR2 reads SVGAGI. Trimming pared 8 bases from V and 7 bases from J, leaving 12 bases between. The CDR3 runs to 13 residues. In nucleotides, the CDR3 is TGTGCCAGCTCAGGAGGGTCAAATTCACCCCTCCACTTT. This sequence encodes CASSGGSNSPLHF.

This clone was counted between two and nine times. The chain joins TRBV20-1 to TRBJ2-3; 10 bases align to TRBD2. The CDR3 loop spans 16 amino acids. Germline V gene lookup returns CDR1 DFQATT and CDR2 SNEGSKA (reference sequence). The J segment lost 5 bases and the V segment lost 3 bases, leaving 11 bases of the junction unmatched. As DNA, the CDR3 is TGCAGTGCTAGTAGTCTAGCGGGAGCCGGGGTAGATACGCAGTATTTT. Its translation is CSASSLAGAGVDTQYF.

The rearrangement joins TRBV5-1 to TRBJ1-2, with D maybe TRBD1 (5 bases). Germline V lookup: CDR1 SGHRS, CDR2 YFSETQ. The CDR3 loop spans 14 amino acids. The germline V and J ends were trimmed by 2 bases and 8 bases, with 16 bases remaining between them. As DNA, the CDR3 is TGCGCCAGCAGCTTAGGAGACAGCATATGGGGCTACACCTTC. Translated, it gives CASSLGDSIWGYTF.

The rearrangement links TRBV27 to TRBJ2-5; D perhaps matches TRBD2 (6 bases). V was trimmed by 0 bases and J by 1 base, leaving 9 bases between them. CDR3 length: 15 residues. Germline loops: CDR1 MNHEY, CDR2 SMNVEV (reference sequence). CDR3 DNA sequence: TGTGCCAGCAGTTTATCGTCAGCGGGCCAAGAGACCCAGTACTTC. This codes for CASSLSSAGQETQYF.

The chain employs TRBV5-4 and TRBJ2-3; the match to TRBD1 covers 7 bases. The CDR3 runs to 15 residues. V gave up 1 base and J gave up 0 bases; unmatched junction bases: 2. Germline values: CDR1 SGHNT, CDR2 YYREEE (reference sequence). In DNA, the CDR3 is TGTGCCAGCAGCTTGAGGACAGGTAGCACAGATACGCAGTATTTT. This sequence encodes CASSLRTGSTDTQYF.

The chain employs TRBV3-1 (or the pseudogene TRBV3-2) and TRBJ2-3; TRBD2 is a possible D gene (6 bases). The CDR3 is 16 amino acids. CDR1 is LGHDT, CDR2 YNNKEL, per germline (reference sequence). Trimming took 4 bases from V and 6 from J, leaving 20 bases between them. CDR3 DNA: TGTGCCAGCAGCCCCCCGGGGGTAGGGATTGTTGATACGCAGTATTTT. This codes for CASSPPGVGIVDTQYF.

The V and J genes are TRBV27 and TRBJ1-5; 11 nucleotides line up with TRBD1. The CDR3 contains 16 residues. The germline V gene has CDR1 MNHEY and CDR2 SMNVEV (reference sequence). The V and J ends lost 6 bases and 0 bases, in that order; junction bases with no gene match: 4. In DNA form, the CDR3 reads TGTGCCAGCAGAGAGGACAGGGGGCGTAGCAATCAGCCCCAGCATTTT. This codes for CASREDRGRSNQPQHF.

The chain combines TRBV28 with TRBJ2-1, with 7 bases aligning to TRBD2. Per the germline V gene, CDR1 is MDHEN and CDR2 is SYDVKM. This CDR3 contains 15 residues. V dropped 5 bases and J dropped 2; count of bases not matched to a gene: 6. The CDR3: CASSAAGVPYNEQFF. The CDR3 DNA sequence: TGTGCCAGCAGTGCCGCGGGAGTTCCCTACAATGAGCAGTTCTTC. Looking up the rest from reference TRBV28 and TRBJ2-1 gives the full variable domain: DVKVTQSSRYLVKRTGEKVFLECVQDMDHENMFWYRQDPGLGLRLIYFSYDVKMKEKGDIPEGYSVSREKKERFSLILESASTNQTSMYLCASSAAGVPYNEQFFGPGTRLTVL.

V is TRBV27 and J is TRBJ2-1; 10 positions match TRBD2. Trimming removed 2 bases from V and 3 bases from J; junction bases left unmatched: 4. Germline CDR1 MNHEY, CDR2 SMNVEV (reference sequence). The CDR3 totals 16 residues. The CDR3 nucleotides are TGTGCCAGCAGTTTAAGGGCTAGCGGGGGCTACAATGAGCAGTTCTTC. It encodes CASSLRASGGYNEQFF.

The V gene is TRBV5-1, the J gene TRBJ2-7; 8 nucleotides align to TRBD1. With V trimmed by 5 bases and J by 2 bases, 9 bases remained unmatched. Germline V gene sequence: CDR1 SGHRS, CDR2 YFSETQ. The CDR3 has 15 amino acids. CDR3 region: CASRTGPGQAYEQYF. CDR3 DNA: TGCGCCAGCAGAACGGGTCCGGGACAGGCCTACGAGCAGTACTTC.

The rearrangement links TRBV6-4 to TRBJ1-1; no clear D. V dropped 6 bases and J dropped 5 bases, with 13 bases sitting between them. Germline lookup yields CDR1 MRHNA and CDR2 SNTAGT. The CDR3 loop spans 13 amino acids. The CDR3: CASRDGPYTEAFF. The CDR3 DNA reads TGTGCCAGCAGGGACGGCCCTTATACTGAAGCTTTCTTT.